This T cell receptor beta chain emerged from a study of cytotoxic CD8 clonotypes in ibrutinib-treated CLL listed by TCRdb under 2021. Study-level background: The cohort had ten to twelve relapsed/refractory and about 15 treatment-naive patients; fewer than 18 were IGHV unmutated. The response samples were drawn at a median of around eleven months into treatment, with a range of about 6 to 40 months. Responses were partial in some 24 patients and complete in 2; after median 68 months follow-up, some 15 stayed in remission and some twelve progressed. Longitudinal samples were obtainable from 26 of the 86 participants in the trial. All remission and progressive disease samples were collected while patients were still receiving ibrutinib. Cryopreserved peripheral blood mononuclear cells were obtained before treatment, at response, and at either sustained remission or disease progression. An average of 255,043 productive templates and tens of thousands of productive rearrangements was obtained per sample.

Notes on this clone: It lacks a known antigen. Base qualities are not recorded, but no much larger clone differs from it by a single base.

Each clonotype received, on average, around 10x coverage in deep resolution sequencing performed on a MiSeq, where the target depth lay between 1 in 1 million and 1 in 200,000 T cells. TCR beta libraries were generated with the immunoSEQ hsTCRB Kit. On the authors' methods: The data were analyzed with ImmunoSEQ Analyzer and ImmunoSEQ Data Assistant, and V, D and J gene assignments followed IMGT definitions. Clonality, with values ranging from 0 to 1, was calculated as one minus the normalized Shannon entropy of productive rearrangement frequencies. Public clonotype analysis was restricted to overrepresented clonotypes comprising at least 0.05% of each patient's repertoire. About 13 age-matched healthy donor repertoires from immuneACCESS were used as controls for clonality. This immuneACCESS table, as held by TCRdb, lists in-frame sequences with V and J called but not all clones. Of the missing ones, under half trace to an unresolved V gene in checked studies; the others have no known cause. V and J calls and clone size are copied from that table; D and trimming were computed from the DNA. In all, the sample holds more than 150,000 clones, and about 72% of those were seen once. The ten largest clones take up roughly 13% of the sample.

The CDR3 goes from the cysteine to the phenylalanine over 15 residues. Of the read, only the CDR3 DNA is kept; its 45 bases are in frame from base 1. Unmatched junction bases come to 7, with V trimmed by 5 bases and J by 1 base. The germline V gene encodes CDR1 SGHAT and CDR2 FQNNGV. Reading the label with the study, this specimen's time point is: approximately 25 months on ibrutinib. For TCR beta library preparation, roughly 2.2 micrograms of genomic DNA were isolated from cryopreserved PBMCs. Longitudinal blood samples from CLL patients on ibrutinib monotherapy were analyzed using high-throughput TCR beta sequencing. The patients took part in an open-label, single-center phase 2 trial of ibrutinib monotherapy. Here is what the overall study found, with its caveats: At baseline, clonality was higher than in age-matched healthy donors and showed a strong correlation with circulating CD8+ T-cell counts. Public clonotypes were rare and either contracted or stayed stable during treatment, and the rise in clonality at ibrutinib response reflected the expansion of private clonotypes. Lymph node repertoires were not examined, and the timing of sampling was not matched between patients in sustained remission and those whose disease progressed. Clonality rose at ibrutinib response, remained stable during sustained remission, and dropped back toward baseline at progression.

The source material was PBMCs, sampled after 24 months of ibrutinib treatment. The sequence links TRBV11-2 to TRBJ2-7, and 8 junctional nucleotides match TRBD1. The clonotype originates from a human donor with chronic lymphocytic leukemia. The CDR3 protein is CASSGTGGGSYEQYF. The DNA sequence reads TGTGCCAGCAGCGGTACAGGGGGTGGATCCTACGAGCAGTACTTC.